This T cell receptor (beta chain) was retrieved from a study of CD8+ T cells in alopecia areata. Study-wide points: Normal-skin resident alphabeta T cells also appear among scalp sample sequences. Compared with normal scalp, lesional scalp had higher clonality and more expanded CD8+ clones.

Sorted populations comprised CD4+ and CD8+ T cells obtained from PBMCs. Investigators isolated RNA and reverse transcribed it into cDNA to act as the sequencing template. Method: immunoSEQ multiplex PCR; TCRdb's copy keeps in-frame clones and lacks some. Altogether about 110,000 clones are present, roughly 59% being singletons, with the ten largest covering approximately 22%. Concerning this clone itself: Its antigen is still unknown.

The TCR sequence derives from a human donor in good health. Source material: CD8+ T cells sorted from blood.

The CDR3 here is CASSEGTYEQYF. CDR3 bases: TGTGCCAGCAGTGAAGGAACCTACGAGCAGTACTTC. J is TRBJ2-7 and V is TRBV6-1; no reliable D call. The CDR3 has 12 amino acids. V lost 1 base and J lost 2, with 3 bases in between. Germline V gene lookup returns CDR1 MNHNS and CDR2 SASEGT.